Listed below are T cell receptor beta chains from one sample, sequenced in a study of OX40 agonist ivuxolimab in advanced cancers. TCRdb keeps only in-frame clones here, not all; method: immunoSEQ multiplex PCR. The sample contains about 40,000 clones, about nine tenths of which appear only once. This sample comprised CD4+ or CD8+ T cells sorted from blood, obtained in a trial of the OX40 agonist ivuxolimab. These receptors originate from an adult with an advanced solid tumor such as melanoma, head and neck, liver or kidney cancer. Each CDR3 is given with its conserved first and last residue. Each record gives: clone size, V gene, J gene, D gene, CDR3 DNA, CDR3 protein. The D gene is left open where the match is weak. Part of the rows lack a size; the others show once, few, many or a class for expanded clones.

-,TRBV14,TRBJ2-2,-,TGTGCCAGCAGCCACTATGGTGGTATAGTAGCCGGGGAGCTGTTTTTT,CASSHYGGIVAGELFF
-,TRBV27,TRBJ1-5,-,TGTGCCAGCAGTCTAGGGACGGGCAATCAGCCCCAGCATTTT,CASSLGTGNQPQHF
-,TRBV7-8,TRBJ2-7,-,TGTGCCAGCAGCTCGACATTGACCTACGAGCAGTACTTC,CASSSTLTYEQYF
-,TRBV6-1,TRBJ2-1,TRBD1,TGTGCCAGCAGTGAACTAGGACAGGGGTGGAATGAGCAGTTCTTC,CASSELGQGWNEQFF
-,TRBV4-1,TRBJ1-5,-,TGCGCCAGCAGCCATGGCGGGCCTCAGCCCCAGCATTTT,CASSHGGPQPQHF
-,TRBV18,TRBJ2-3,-,TGTGCCAGCTCACCATTGCAGGCGGCCCGCCTTAGGGCAGATACGCAGTATTTT,CASSPLQAARLRADTQYF
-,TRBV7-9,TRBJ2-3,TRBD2,TGTGCCAGCAGCTTCTTGGTGGGAGGGCCAGTAGATACGCAGTATTTT,CASSFLVGGPVDTQYF
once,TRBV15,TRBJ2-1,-,TGTGCCACCAGCAGCGGGAGAATGGACAATGAGCAGTTCTTC,CATSSGRMDNEQFF
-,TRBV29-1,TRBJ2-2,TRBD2,TGCAGCGGGGGGCGGGAGGGCGGCGGGGAGCTGTTTTTT,CSGGREGGGELFF
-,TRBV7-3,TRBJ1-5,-,TGTGCCAGCAGCTTAATCGAAACTTATCAGCCCCAGCATTTT,CASSLIETYQPQHF
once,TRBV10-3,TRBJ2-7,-,TGTGCCATCAGTTTCGACCTATCAGGGAGCTCCTACGAGCAGTACTTC,CAISFDLSGSSYEQYF
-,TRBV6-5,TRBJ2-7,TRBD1,TGTGCCAGCAGTTCCGGGACAGGGTCAGGCTCCTACGAGCAGTACTTC,CASSSGTGSGSYEQYF
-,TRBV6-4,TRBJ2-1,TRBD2,TGTGCCAGCAGTGAATGTCGACTAGCGGAACCCTCCTACAATGAGCAGTTCTTC,CASSECRLAEPSYNEQFF
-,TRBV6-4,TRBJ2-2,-,TGTGCCAGCCAGAAAGGGCCGGACACCGGGGAGCTGTTTTTT,CASQKGPDTGELFF
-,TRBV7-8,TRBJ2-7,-,TGTGCCAGCAGCTTACGAGGCCGAAGCTCCTACGAGCAGTACTTC,CASSLRGRSSYEQYF
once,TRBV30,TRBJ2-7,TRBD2,TGTGCCTGGAGTCGGCAGGGAGGGGACGAGCAGTACTTC,CAWSRQGGDEQYF
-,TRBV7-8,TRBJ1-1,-,TGTGCCAGCAGCTTAGGGCAAGATTACACTGAAGCTTTCTTT,CASSLGQDYTEAFF
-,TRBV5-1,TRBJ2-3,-,TGCGCCAGCAGCGGGAGAGGCGGAAGCACAGATACGCAGTATTTT,CASSGRGGSTDTQYF
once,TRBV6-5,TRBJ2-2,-,TGTGCCAGCAGGGCGGGGAACACCGGGGAGCTGTTTTTT,CASRAGNTGELFF
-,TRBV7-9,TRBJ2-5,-,TGTGCCAGCAGCTCAGACCGCGCGTGGTACCAAGAGACCCAGTACTTC,CASSSDRAWYQETQYF
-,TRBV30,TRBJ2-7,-,TGTGCCTGGAGTGTAGCCAGCTACGAGCAGTACTTC,CAWSVASYEQYF
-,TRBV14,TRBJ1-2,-,TGTGCCAGCAGCCAAGCCGCAGGCCAAGGGCTAGCTAACTATGGCTACACCTTC,CASSQAAGQGLANYGYTF
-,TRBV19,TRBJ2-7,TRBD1,TGTGCCAGTAGATCACCGGACAGGGGCCACGAGCAGTACTTC,CASRSPDRGHEQYF
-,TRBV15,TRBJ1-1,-,TGTGCCACCAGCACCCAGGGTGGGAACACTGAAGCTTTCTTT,CATSTQGGNTEAFF
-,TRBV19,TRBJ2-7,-,TGTGCCAGTAGTATAGGACAGGCCTACGAGCAGTACTTC,CASSIGQAYEQYF
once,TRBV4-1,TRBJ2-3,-,TGCGCCAGCAGCCAAGCAACGCTAGCGTACACAGATACGCAGTATTTT,CASSQATLAYTDTQYF
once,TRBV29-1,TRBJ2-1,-,TGCAGCGCCAGGGGAGAGGGGGGGCGTGATGAGCAGTTCTTC,CSARGEGGRDEQFF
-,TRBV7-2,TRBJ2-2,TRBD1,TGTGCCAGCAGCTCCTACCAGGGGGTGAACACCGGGGAGCTGTTTTTT,CASSSYQGVNTGELFF
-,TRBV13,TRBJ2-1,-,TGTGCCAGCAGCCCCCGGTTGGGCGGTGAGCAGTTCTTC,CASSPRLGGEQFF
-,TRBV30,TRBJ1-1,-,TGTGCCTGGAGTGTACCCCCCATGAACACTGAAGCTTTCTTT,CAWSVPPMNTEAFF
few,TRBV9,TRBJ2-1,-,TGTGCCAGCAGCGTAGGGGTAGCGGTCTCCTACAATGAGCAGTTCTTC,CASSVGVAVSYNEQFF
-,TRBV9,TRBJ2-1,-,TGTGCCAGCAGCCCGGGAAGGGATGAGCAGTTCTTC,CASSPGRDEQFF
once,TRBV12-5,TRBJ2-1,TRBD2,TGTGCTAGTGGTTTGACTAGCGGGAAGAATGAGCAGTTCTTC,CASGLTSGKNEQFF
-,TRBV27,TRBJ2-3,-,TGTGCCAGCAGCAGACCGCTAGCAGATACGCAGTATTTT,CASSRPLADTQYF
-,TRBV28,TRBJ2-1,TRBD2,TGTGCCAGCAGTTTACTTAGCGGGGCAGACAATGAGCAGTTCTTC,CASSLLSGADNEQFF
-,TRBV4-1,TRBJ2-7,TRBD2,TGCGCCAGCAGCCAAGGGACTAGCTTCGCCTACGAGCAGTACTTC,CASSQGTSFAYEQYF
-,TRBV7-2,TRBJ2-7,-,TGTGCCAGCAGCTTTTATCCGGGAGTGGTCTACGAGCAGTACTTC,CASSFYPGVVYEQYF
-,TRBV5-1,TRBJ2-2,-,TGCGCCAGCAGTCATTACTGGGGCGGCACCGGGGAGCTGTTTTTT,CASSHYWGGTGELFF
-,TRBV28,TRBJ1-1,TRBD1,TGTGCCCTGACCCCCGGCCCAGGGGGTAGAGAAGCTTTCTTT,CALTPGPGGREAFF
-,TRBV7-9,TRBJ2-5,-,TGTGCCAGCAAGCTAGCTGTTTTAGAGACCCAGTACTTC,CASKLAVLETQYF
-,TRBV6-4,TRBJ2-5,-,TGTGCCAGCAGTGAGGACGGGGGCATGGGGACCCAGTACTTC,CASSEDGGMGTQYF
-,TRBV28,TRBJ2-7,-,TGTGCCAGCAGATTAGCGGACTCCTACTACGAGCAGTACTTC,CASRLADSYYEQYF
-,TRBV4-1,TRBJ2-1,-,TGCGCCAGCAGCCAGGGCCACAGCGGGCAGTTCTTC,CASSQGHSGQFF
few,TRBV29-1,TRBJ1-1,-,TGCAGCGTTGACGTGGGACTTGAAGCTTTCTTT,CSVDVGLEAFF
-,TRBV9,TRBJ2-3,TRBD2,TGTGCCAGCAGCGTCGGGACTAGCGTTTTTACAGATACGCAGTATTTT,CASSVGTSVFTDTQYF
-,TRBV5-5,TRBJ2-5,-,TGTGCCAGCAGCTTGGCTTGGGGTAGCGTGGAGACCCAGTACTTC,CASSLAWGSVETQYF
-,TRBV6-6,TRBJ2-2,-,TGTGCCAGCAGTTACGCTGTGGGTGGCGGGGAGCTGTTTTTT,CASSYAVGGGELFF
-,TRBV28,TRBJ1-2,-,TGTGCCAGCAGTCTCCGATTCCCCGGCGGAGGCTACACCTTC,CASSLRFPGGGYTF
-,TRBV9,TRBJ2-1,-,TGTGCCAGCAGCGACAGGAGCTCCTACAATGAGCAGTTCTTC,CASSDRSSYNEQFF
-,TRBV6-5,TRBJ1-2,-,TGTGCCAGCAGTTACGGCTCCGGCTATGGCTACACCTTC,CASSYGSGYGYTF
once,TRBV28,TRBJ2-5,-,TGTGCCAGCAACATAAGGGACCACACCCAGTACTTC,CASNIRDHTQYF
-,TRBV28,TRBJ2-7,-,TGTGCCAGCAGTTTTAGTGCTAGCGTGTACGAGCAGTACTTC,CASSFSASVYEQYF
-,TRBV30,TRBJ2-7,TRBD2,TGTGCCTGGAGCGTGTTTAGCGGGAGTCCCTACGAGCAGTACTTC,CAWSVFSGSPYEQYF
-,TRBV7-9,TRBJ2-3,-,TGTGCCAGCAGCTTACCCGCTAGGCCAGATACGCAGTATTTT,CASSLPARPDTQYF
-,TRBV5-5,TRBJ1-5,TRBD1,TGTGCCAGCAGCGGACAGGGGCGAGAGCCCCAGCATTTT,CASSGQGREPQHF
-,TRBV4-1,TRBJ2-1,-,TGCGCCAGCAGCCAATGGGGGAATGAGCAGTTCTTC,CASSQWGNEQFF
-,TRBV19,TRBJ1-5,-,TGTGCCAGTAGTCTTCGGGGTAGCAATCAGCCCCAGCATTTT,CASSLRGSNQPQHF
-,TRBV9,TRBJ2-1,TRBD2,TGTGCCAGCAGCGCAGGGACTAATCCGTTCTTC,CASSAGTNPFF
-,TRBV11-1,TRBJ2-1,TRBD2,TGTGCCAGCAGCTTAGTCCGCGGGAGGGAAGAGCAGTTCTTC,CASSLVRGREEQFF